These 9 T cell receptor beta chains came from one sample sequenced in a study of T cell responses to AZD1222 COVID-19 vaccine. Sequencing used immunoSEQ multiplex PCR; TCRdb keeps in-frame clones, though not all of them. The profile shows around 100,000 clones, 90% of them singletons. The starting material was peripheral blood, obtained on day 0 of AZD1222 vaccination. These receptors all come from an adult in good health.

This clone was counted only a few times. The chain employs TRBV4-3 and TRBJ1-6; no clear D gene. Looked up from germline, CDR1 is LGHNA and CDR2 is YSLEER. CDR3 length equals 15 residues. The V gene lost 4 bases and the J gene lost 10 bases, with 17 bases spanning the gap. The CDR3 here is CASSPGPVAVSPLHF. DNA of the CDR3: TGCGCCAGCAGCCCAGGACCTGTGGCGGTCTCACCCCTCCACTTT.

This clone was recorded only once. The rearrangement uses TRBV6-5 and TRBJ2-1, with D tentatively TRBD2 (6 bases). This CDR3 is built from 13 residues. Looked up from germline, CDR1 is MNHEY and CDR2 is SVGAGI. V was shortened by 2 bases and J by 4 bases, with 6 bases between the two germline ends. The CDR3 bases are TGTGCCAGCAGTTACGGGAGGTACAATGAGCAGTTCTTC. Its translation: CASSYGRYNEQFF.

The chain uses TRBV18 and TRBJ1-4; a possible D gene is TRBD1 (5 bases). Looked up from germline, CDR1 is KGHSH and CDR2 is LQKENI. This CDR3 is 16 amino acids long. Trimming shortened V by 4 bases and J by 5 bases, and 17 bases separated the two germline ends. The CDR3 spells CASSLGLLESNEKLFF. The CDR3, as DNA: TGTGCCAGCTCACTGGGGCTCCTGGAGTCGAATGAAAAACTGTTTTTT.

This clone was seen just once. This rearrangement joins TRBV4-3 to TRBJ2-5; 12 bases map to TRBD1. The CDR3 has 17 residues. With 4 bases clipped from V and 5 bases from J, the junction kept 11 bases outside the gene matches. Germline values: CDR1 LGHNA, CDR2 YSLEER. The CDR3 region is CASSPTGTGGGEETQYF. In nucleotides, the CDR3 is TGCGCCAGCAGCCCGACCGGGACAGGGGGCGGGGAGGAGACCCAGTACTTC.

The chain joins TRBV11-1 to TRBJ2-3; 7 nucleotides match TRBD1. The CDR3 consists of 15 residues. From germline, CDR1 is SGHAT and CDR2 FQDESV (reference sequence). V dropped 4 bases and J dropped 2; count of bases not matched to a gene: 6. CDR3 DNA: TGTGCCAGCAGCTCACCCGGGACAGTCACAGATACGCAGTATTTT. Translating it yields CASSSPGTVTDTQYF. Looking up the rest from reference TRBV11-1 and TRBJ2-3 gives the full variable domain: EAEVAQSPRYKITEKSQAVAFWCDPISGHATLYWYRQILGQGPELLVQFQDESVVDDSQLPKDRFSAERLKGVDSTLKIQPAELGDSAMYLCASSSPGTVTDTQYFGPGTRLTVL.

V and J are TRBV7-2 and TRBJ1-6, with D possibly TRBD1 on 6 matching bases. V was trimmed by 5 bases and J by 7 bases, leaving 15 bases between them. The CDR3 length is 15 residues. In germline, CDR1 is SGHTA, CDR2 FQGNSA. CDR3 sequence reads: CASSPQGHRNSPLHF. The CDR3 nucleotides read TGTGCCAGCAGCCCCCAGGGACACAGAAATTCACCCCTCCACTTT.

The CDR3 DNA reads as TGTGCCAGCAGCTTAACGAGAATAGAGACCCAGTACTTC. This gives the protein CASSLTRIETQYF. V is TRBV7-3 and J is TRBJ2-5; the D is unclear. The CDR3 consists of 13 residues. Trimming pared 0 bases from V and 4 bases from J, leaving 6 bases between. The V gene's germline CDR1 is SGHTA and CDR2 FQGTGA.

In this sample, this clone turned up once. V and J are TRBV6-6 and TRBJ1-2; D is uncertain. Germline V gene data show CDR1 as MNHNY and CDR2 as SVGAGI (reference sequence). V was trimmed by 0 bases and J by 4 bases, leaving 9 bases between them. The CDR3 extends over 14 amino acids. The CDR3 loop reads CASSYSQLSYGYTF. CDR3 nucleotide sequence: TGTGCCAGCAGTTACTCGCAGTTGAGCTATGGCTACACCTTC.

The CDR3 is CASSHRGTLSYEQYF. CDR3 coding DNA: TGTGCCAGCAGCCATCGGGGGACCCTCTCCTACGAGCAGTACTTC. The chain combines TRBV3-1 (or the pseudogene TRBV3-2) with TRBJ2-7; D might be TRBD2 (6 bases). Germline V gene sequence: CDR1 LGHDT, CDR2 YNNKEL (reference sequence). The CDR3 consists of 15 residues. Trimming removed 3 bases from V and 0 bases from J, with 12 bases in between.